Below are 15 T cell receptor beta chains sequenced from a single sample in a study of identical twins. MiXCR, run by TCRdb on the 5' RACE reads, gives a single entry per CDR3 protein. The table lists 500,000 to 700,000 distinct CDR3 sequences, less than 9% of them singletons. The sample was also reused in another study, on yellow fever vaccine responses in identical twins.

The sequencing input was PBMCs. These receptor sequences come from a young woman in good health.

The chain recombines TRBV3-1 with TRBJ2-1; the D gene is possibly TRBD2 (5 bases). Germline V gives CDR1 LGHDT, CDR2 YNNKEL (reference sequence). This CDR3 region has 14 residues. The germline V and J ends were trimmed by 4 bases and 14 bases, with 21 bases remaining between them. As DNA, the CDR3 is TGTGCCAGCAGCCCCCCAAACCGTCTAGCTTTCAAGTTCTTC. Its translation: CASSPPNRLAFKFF.

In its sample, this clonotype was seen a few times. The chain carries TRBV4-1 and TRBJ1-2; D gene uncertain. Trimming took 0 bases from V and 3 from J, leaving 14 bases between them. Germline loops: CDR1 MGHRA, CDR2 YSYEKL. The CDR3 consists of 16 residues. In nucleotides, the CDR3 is TGCGCCAGCAGCCAAGAGTGGACCTCAAGGTACTATGGCTACACCTTC. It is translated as CASSQEWTSRYYGYTF.

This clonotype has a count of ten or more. CDR3 coding DNA: TGTGCCAGCACCCGGGGGATGGAAGGGCAGTTCTTC. Translated, it gives CASTRGMEGQFF. The gene calls are TRBV28 and TRBJ2-1; TRBD2 is a possible D gene (6 bases). This CDR3 contains 12 residues. Germline-derived CDR1 and CDR2 are MDHEN and SYDVKM. The germline V and J ends were trimmed by 7 bases and 12 bases, with 16 bases remaining between them.

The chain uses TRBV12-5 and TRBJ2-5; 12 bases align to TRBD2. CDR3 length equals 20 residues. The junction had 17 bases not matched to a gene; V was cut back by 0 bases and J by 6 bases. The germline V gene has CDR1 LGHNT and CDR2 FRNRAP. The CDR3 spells CASGLVAAETSGRTGKTQYF. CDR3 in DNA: TGTGCTAGTGGTTTGGTGGCAGCAGAGACTAGCGGGAGAACGGGAAAGACCCAGTACTTC. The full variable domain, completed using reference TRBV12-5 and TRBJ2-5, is DARVTQTPRHKVTEMGQEVTMRCQPILGHNTVFWYRQTMMQGLELLAYFRNRAPLDDSGMPKDRFSAEMPDATLATLKIQPSEPRDSAVYFCASGLVAAETSGRTGKTQYFGPGTRLLVL.

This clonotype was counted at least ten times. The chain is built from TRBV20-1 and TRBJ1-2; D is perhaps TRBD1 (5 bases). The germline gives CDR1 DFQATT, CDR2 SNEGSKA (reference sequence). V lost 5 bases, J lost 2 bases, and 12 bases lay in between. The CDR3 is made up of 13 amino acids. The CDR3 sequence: CSAPGPGNYGYTF. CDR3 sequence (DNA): TGCAGTGCTCCGGGACCGGGAAACTATGGCTACACCTTC.

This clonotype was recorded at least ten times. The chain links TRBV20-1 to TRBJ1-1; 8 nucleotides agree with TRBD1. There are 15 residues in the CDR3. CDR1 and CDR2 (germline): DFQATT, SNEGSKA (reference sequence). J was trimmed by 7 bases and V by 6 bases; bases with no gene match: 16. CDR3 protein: CSAKTSVRGLGEAFF. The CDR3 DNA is TGCAGTGCAAAAACCTCGGTCAGGGGGCTAGGTGAAGCTTTCTTT.

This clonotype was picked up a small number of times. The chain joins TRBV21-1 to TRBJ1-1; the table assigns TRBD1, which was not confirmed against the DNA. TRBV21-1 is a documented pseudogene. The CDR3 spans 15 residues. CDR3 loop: CASSKGERAGKEAFF. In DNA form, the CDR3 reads TGTGCCAGCAGCAAGGGAGAAAGGGCCGGGAAGGAAGCTTTCTTT.

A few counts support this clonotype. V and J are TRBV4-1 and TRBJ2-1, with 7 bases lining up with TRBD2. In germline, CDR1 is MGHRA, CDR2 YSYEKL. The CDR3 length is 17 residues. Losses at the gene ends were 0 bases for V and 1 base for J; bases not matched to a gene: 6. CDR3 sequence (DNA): TGCGCCAGCAGCCAAGATCCGGGCGGGGGTTCCTACAATGAGCAGTTCTTC. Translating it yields CASSQDPGGGSYNEQFF.

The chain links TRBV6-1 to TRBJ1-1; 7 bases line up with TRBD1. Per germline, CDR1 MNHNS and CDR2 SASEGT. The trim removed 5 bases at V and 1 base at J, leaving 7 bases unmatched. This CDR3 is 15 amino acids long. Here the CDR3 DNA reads TGTGCCAGCAGTACCCCGGGACAGAAGAACACTGAAGCTTTCTTT. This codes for CASSTPGQKNTEAFF.

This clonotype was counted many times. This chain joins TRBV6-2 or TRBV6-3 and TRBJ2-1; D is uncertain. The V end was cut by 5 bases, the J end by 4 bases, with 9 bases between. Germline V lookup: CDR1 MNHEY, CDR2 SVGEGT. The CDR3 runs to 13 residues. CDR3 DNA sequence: TGTGCCAGCAGTCGGACGCCTTACAATGAGCAGTTCTTC. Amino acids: CASSRTPYNEQFF.

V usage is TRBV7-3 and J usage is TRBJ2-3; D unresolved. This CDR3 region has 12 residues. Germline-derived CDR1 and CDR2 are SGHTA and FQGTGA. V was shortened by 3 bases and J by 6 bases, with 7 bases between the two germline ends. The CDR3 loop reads CASSFGMDTQYF. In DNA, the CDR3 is TGTGCCAGCAGCTTCGGAATGGATACGCAGTATTTT.

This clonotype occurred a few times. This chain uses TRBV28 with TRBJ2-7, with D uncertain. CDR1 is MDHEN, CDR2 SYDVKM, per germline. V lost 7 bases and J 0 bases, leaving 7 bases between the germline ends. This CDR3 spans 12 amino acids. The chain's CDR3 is CASTDRSYEQYF. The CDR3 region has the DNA TGTGCCAGCACCGACCGCTCCTACGAGCAGTACTTC.

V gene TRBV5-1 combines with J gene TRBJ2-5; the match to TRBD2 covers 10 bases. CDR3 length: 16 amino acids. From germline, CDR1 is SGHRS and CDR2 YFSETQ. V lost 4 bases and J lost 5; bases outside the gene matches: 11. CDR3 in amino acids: CASSHRTSGEQETQYF. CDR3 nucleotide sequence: TGCGCCAGCAGCCACCGGACTAGCGGAGAGCAGGAGACCCAGTACTTC.

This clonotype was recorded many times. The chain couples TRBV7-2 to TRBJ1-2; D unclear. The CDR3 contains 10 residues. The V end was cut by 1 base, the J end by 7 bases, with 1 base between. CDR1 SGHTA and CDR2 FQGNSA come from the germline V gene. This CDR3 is CASSLGGYTF. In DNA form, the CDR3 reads TGTGCCAGCAGCTTAGGTGGCTACACCTTC.

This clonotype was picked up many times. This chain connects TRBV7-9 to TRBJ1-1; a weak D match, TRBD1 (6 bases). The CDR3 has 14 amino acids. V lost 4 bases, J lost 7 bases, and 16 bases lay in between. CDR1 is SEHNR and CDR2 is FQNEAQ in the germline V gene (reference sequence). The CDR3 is CASSSGQWGSEAFF. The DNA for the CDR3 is TGTGCCAGCAGCTCCGGACAGTGGGGTAGTGAAGCTTTCTTT.